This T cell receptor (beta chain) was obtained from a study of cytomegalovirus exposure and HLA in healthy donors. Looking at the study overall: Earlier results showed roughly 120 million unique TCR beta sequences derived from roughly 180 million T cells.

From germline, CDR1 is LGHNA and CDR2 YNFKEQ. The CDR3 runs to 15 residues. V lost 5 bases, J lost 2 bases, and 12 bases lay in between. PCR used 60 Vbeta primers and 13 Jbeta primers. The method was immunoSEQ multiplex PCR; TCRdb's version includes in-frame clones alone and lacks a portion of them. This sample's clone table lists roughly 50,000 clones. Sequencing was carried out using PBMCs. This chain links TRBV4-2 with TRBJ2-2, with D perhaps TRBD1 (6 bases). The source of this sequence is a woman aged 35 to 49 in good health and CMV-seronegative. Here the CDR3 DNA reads TGTGCCAGCAGCGTACAGGGTTTTAACACCGGGGAGCTGTTTTTT. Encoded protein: CASSVQGFNTGELFF.